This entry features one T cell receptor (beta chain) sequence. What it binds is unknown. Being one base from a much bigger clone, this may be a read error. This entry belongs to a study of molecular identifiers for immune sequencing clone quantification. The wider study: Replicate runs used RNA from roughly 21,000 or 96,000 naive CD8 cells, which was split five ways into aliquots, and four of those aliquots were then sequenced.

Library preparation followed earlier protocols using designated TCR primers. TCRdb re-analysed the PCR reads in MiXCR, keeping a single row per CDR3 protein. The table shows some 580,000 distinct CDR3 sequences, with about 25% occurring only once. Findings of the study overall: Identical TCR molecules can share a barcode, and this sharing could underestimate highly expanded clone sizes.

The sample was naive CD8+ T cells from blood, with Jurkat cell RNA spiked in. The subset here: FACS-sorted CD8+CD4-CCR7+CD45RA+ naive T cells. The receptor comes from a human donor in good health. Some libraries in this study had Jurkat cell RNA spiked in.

The CDR3 reads CASSRLGVRFDTEASF. Here the CDR3 DNA reads TGTGCCAGCAGTCGCTTAGGCGTAAGGTTCGACACTGAAGCTTCCTTT. The rearrangement joins TRBV6-5 to TRBJ1-1; D gene unclear. Germline V gives CDR1 MNHEY, CDR2 SVGAGI. This CDR3 comprises 16 residues.